Below, 19 T cell receptor beta chains from the same sample are listed, as sequenced in a study of response to subunit inactivated influenza vaccine. TCRdb itself ran the RT-PCR reads through MiXCR, one entry per CDR3 protein. The sample contains 450,000 to 600,000 distinct CDR3 sequences, approximately 16% of which appear only once. Sequences were derived from CD4+ T cells sorted from PBMCs, sampled less than 30 months after vaccination. The source is a man aged 50-75 years who received an inactivated influenza vaccine.

This chain's CDR3 is CACRGTVNTEAFF. The CDR3, as DNA: TGTGCCTGTCGAGGGACAGTGAACACTGAAGCTTTCTTT. The chain combines TRBV30 with TRBJ1-1, with 7 positions matching TRBD1. CDR1 GTSNPN and CDR2 SVGIG come from the germline V gene (reference sequence). The V and J ends lost 6 bases and 0 bases, in that order; junction bases with no gene match: 4. The CDR3 extends over 13 amino acids. Complete variable domain (other parts from reference TRBV30 and TRBJ1-1): SQTIHQWPATLVQPVGSPLSLECTVEGTSNPNLYWYRQAAGRGLQLLFYSVGIGQISSEVPQNLSASRPQDRQFILSSKKLLLSDSGFYLCACRGTVNTEAFFGQGTRLTVV.

A few counts support this clonotype. This chain uses TRBV29-1 with TRBJ2-7, with D perhaps matching TRBD2 (6 bases). Germline V lookup: CDR1 SQVTM, CDR2 ANQGSEA. Trimming pared 6 bases from V and 6 bases from J, leaving 18 bases between. The CDR3 spans 13 residues. As DNA, the CDR3 is TGCAGCGTCGCTTCGTTGGGAGGCGGCGAGCAGTACTTC. This encodes CSVASLGGGEQYF.

This clonotype was observed many times. The chain employs TRBV5-6 and TRBJ1-1, with D unclear. V lost 4 bases and J lost 1, with 5 bases in between. From germline, CDR1 is SGHDT and CDR2 YYEEEE. The CDR3 totals 12 residues. The CDR3 region is CASSTSNTEAFF. In DNA form, the CDR3 reads TGTGCCAGCAGCACTTCGAACACTGAAGCTTTCTTT.

CDR3 coding DNA: TGTGCCAGCAGTCCCGGGGAAGGCTATGGCTACACCTTC. As protein: CASSPGEGYGYTF. The chain couples TRBV12-3 or TRBV12-4 to TRBJ1-2; D is undetermined. Trimming cost V 5 bases and J 4 bases, with 11 bases left between them. The length of the CDR3 is 13 residues.

This clonotype has ten or more counts. CDR3 protein: CASSLGFGTGTTNEQFF. The CDR3 DNA sequence: TGCGCCAGCAGCTTGGGCTTCGGGACAGGGACTACAAATGAGCAGTTCTTC. The chain recombines TRBV5-1 with TRBJ2-1; 9 bases are shared with TRBD1. Looked up from germline, CDR1 is SGHRS and CDR2 is YFSETQ. This CDR3 is built from 17 residues. Trimming cost V 0 bases and J 7 bases; bases outside gene matches: 11. Full variable domain (outside the CDR3, taken from reference TRBV5-1 and TRBJ2-1): KAGVTQTPRYLIKTRGQQVTLSCSPISGHRSVSWYQQTPGQGLQFLFEYFSETQRNKGNFPGRFSGRQFSNSRSEMNVSTLELGDSALYLCASSLGFGTGTTNEQFFGPGTRLTVL.

Only a few counts were recorded for this clonotype. The chain combines TRBV15 with TRBJ2-5, with D uncertain. Per germline, CDR1 LNHNV and CDR2 YYDKDF (reference sequence). V was cut by 0 bases and J by 2 bases, with 7 bases left in between. The CDR3 sequence is 14 residues long. The CDR3 nucleotides read TGTGCCACCAGCAGAGATCTGGGTCAAGAGACCCAGTACTTC. Translating gives CATSRDLGQETQYF.

There are a few counts of this clonotype. The J gene is TRBJ1-3, the V gene TRBV4-1; the D is unclear. Looked up from germline, CDR1 is MGHRA and CDR2 is YSYEKL. V was pared by 0 bases and J by 0 bases, with 12 bases between. The CDR3 has 17 amino acids. This CDR3 is CASSQDVARSSGNTIYF. In nucleotides, the CDR3 is TGCGCCAGCAGCCAAGATGTCGCACGCAGCTCTGGAAACACCATATATTTT.

This clonotype appeared a few times. The chain links TRBV11-2 to TRBJ1-2; D gene ambiguous. This CDR3 contains 13 residues. Germline V gene sequence: CDR1 SGHAT, CDR2 FQNNGV. Trimming took 1 base from V and 8 from J, leaving 11 bases between them. In nucleotides, the CDR3 is TGTGCCAGCAGCTTAGTAACGGGGTTAGGCTACACCTTC. This codes for CASSLVTGLGYTF.

This clonotype came up a few times. In DNA form, the CDR3 reads TGTGCCACCACGAACGCCTACAGCGACGGCTACACCTTC. Protein product: CATTNAYSDGYTF. The chain is built from TRBV6-6 and TRBJ1-2, with D unclear. Germline loops: CDR1 MNHNY, CDR2 SVGAGI (reference sequence). CDR3 length: 13 residues. Trimming left V 10 bases short and J 8 bases short, with 20 bases between.

The CDR3 protein is CASSSPTRTTIYQILGPDTQYF. CDR3 nucleotide sequence: TGTGCCAGCAGTTCACCCACGAGGACAACAATCTACCAGATATTAGGCCCGGATACGCAGTATTTT. The chain uses TRBV27 and TRBJ2-3, with a possible D match to TRBD1 (5 bases). Germline V lookup: CDR1 MNHEY, CDR2 SMNVEV (reference sequence). This CDR3 region has 22 residues. Trimming left V 4 bases short and J 6 bases short, with 38 bases between.

This clonotype was observed at least ten times. The chain recombines TRBV11-2 with TRBJ2-7; D may be TRBD2 (5 bases). V was cut by 1 base and J by 4 bases, with 14 bases left in between. The CDR3 is 15 residues long. Germline V gene lookup returns CDR1 SGHAT and CDR2 FQNNGV. Written as DNA, the CDR3 is TGTGCCAGCAGCTTAGTAGCGAAACGATTGTACGAGCAGTACTTC. Translated, it gives CASSLVAKRLYEQYF.

This rearrangement joins TRBV24-1 to TRBJ2-7; 9 bases agree with TRBD1. This CDR3 has 15 amino acids. With 7 bases clipped from V and 2 bases from J, the junction kept 8 bases outside the gene matches. Germline CDR1 is KGHDR and CDR2 is SFDVKD. For the CDR3, the DNA is TGTGCCACCAGCAGGACAGGGGCGCCCACCTACGAGCAGTACTTC. It specifies CATSRTGAPTYEQYF.

The chain links TRBV11-3 to TRBJ2-1; TRBD1 or TRBD2 may be the D gene (5 bases each). Germline CDR1 and CDR2: SGHNT and YENEEA. Between the trimmed V and J ends, which lost 5 bases and 5 bases, there was a span of 13 bases. The CDR3 is 14 residues long. In DNA, the CDR3 is TGTGCCAGCAGCGGGGGACCACTCCACAATGAGCAGTTCTTC. Translation: CASSGGPLHNEQFF.

As DNA, the CDR3 is TGTGCCAGCACCCAAGAATGGAGCGAAAAACTGTTTTTT. Translation: CASTQEWSEKLFF. The J gene is TRBJ1-4, the V gene TRBV2, with D uncertain. The CDR3 consists of 13 residues. The germline V gene encodes CDR1 SNHLY and CDR2 FYNNEI. V lost 7 bases to trimming and J lost 8 bases, with 14 bases between them.

The J gene is TRBJ2-7, the V gene TRBV21-1; no DNA check was done on the table's D call, TRBD1. TRBV21-1 is a pseudogene locus. This CDR3 contains 15 residues. CDR3 nucleotides: TGTGCCAGCAGCACTCTCCGGGACAGAAGTGCCGAGCAGTACTTC. Translation gives CASSTLRDRSAEQYF.

The chain uses TRBV2 and TRBJ1-4, with D unclear. From germline, CDR1 is SNHLY and CDR2 FYNNEI. V lost 6 bases and J 0 bases, leaving 11 bases between the germline ends. The CDR3 is 15 residues long. DNA of the CDR3: TGTGCCAGCAGCGCTTCAGCAGCAACTAATGAAAAACTGTTTTTT. It specifies CASSASAATNEKLFF.

CDR3 amino acids: CASSRGRRAYEQYF. The CDR3 coding sequence is TGTGCCAGCAGCCGCGGACGGCGGGCCTACGAGCAGTACTTC. The V gene is TRBV3-1, the J gene TRBJ2-7; TRBD2 might be the D (5 bases). CDR1 LGHDT and CDR2 YNNKEL come from the germline V gene (reference sequence). The CDR3 is made up of 14 amino acids. V was pared by 4 bases and J by 2 bases, with 12 bases between.

The rearrangement links TRBV5-1 to TRBJ2-2; D is perhaps TRBD1 or TRBD2 (5 bases each). Per germline, CDR1 SGHRS and CDR2 YFSETQ. Trimming took 4 bases from V and 4 from J, leaving 14 bases between them. CDR3 length: 15 residues. The CDR3 nucleotides read TGCGCCAGCAGCCGTGGGACGGAAATCACCGGGGAGCTGTTTTTT. Protein sequence: CASSRGTEITGELFF.

The chain has TRBV6-1 and TRBJ2-7; D possibly corresponds to TRBD1 (6 bases). Germline-derived CDR1 and CDR2 are MNHNS and SASEGT. This CDR3 is 14 amino acids long. V was shortened by 2 bases and J by 0 bases, with 8 bases between the two germline ends. This chain's CDR3 is CASSEQGSSYEQYF. The CDR3 DNA reads TGTGCCAGCAGTGAACAGGGGAGCTCCTACGAGCAGTACTTC.